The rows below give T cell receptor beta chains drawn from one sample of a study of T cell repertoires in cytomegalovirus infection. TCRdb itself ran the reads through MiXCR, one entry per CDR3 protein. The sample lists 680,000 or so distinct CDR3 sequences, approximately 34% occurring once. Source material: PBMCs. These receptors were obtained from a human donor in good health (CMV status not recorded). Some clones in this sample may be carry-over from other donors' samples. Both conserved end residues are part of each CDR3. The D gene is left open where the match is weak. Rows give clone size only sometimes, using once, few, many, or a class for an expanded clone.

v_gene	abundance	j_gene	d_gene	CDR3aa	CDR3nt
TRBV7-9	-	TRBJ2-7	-	CASSRQGEQYF	TGTGCCAGCAGCCGCCAAGGGGAGCAGTACTTC
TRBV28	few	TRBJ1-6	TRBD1	CASIPRTGPNSPLHF	TGTGCCAGCATCCCGAGGACAGGACCCAATTCACCCCTCCACTTT
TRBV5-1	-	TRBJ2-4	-	CASRSYPTADIQYF	TGCGCCAGCAGGTCGTATCCGACAGCGGACATTCAGTACTTC
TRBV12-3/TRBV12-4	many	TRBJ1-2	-	CASSPGGYTF	TGTGCCAGCAGTCCCGGGGGCTACACCTTC
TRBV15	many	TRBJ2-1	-	CATSRDRGAGTPLNEQFF	TGTGCCACCAGCAGAGATCGCGGGGCAGGGACTCCCCTCAATGAGCAGTTCTTC
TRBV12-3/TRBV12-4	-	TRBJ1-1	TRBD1	CATTDRGRYTEAFF	TGTGCCACTACGGACAGGGGGAGATACACTGAAGCTTTCTTT
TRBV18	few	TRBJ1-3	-	CASSPVEGASGNTIYF	TGTGCCAGCTCACCGGTCGAGGGCGCCTCTGGAAACACCATATATTTT
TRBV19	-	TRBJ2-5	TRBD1	CATSPGQSETQYF	TGTGCCACCTCTCCGGGACAGTCAGAGACCCAGTACTTC
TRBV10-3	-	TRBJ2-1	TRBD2	CAISPYSGTYNEQFF	TGTGCCATCAGCCCCTATAGCGGGACCTACAATGAGCAGTTCTTC
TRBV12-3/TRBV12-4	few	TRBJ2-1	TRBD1	CASSSGGLGYNEQFF	TGTGCCAGCAGTTCAGGGGGTCTCGGGTACAATGAGCAGTTCTTC
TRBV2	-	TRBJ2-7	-	CASTLTGPSSYEQYF	TGTGCCAGCACGCTCACAGGGCCCAGCTCCTACGAGCAGTACTTC
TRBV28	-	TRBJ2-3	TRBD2	CASNGGGSRDTQYF	TGTGCCAGCAATGGCGGGGGGTCTCGAGATACGCAGTATTTT
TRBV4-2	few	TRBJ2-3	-	CASSQEWGDSWAQYF	TGTGCCAGCAGCCAAGAATGGGGCGACTCCTGGGCGCAGTATTTT
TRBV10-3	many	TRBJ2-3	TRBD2	CAISDLAGGPDTQYF	TGTGCCATCAGTGACCTAGCGGGGGGCCCAGATACGCAGTATTTT
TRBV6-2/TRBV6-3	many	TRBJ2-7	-	CASSYSPGPYEQYF	TGTGCCAGCAGTTACTCGCCAGGTCCCTACGAGCAGTACTTC
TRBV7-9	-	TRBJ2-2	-	CASNSRPGEPTGELFF	TGTGCCAGCAACAGTCGACCAGGGGAACCCACCGGGGAGCTGTTTTTT
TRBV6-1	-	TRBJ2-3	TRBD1	CASRPGQGHLTDTQYF	TGTGCCAGCAGGCCGGGACAGGGGCACCTCACAGATACGCAGTATTTT
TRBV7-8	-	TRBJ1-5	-	CASSRLRDNQPQHF	TGTGCCAGCAGCCGCTTAAGGGACAATCAGCCCCAGCATTTT
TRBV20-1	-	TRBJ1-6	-	CSAGRSNSPLHF	TGCAGTGCCGGACGGAGTAATTCACCCCTCCACTTT
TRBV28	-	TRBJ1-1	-	CSSSLGVGESFF	TGTTCCAGCAGTTTAGGGGTCGGTGAATCTTTCTTT
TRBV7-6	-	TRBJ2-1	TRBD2	CASSLSLAEMNEQFF	TGTGCCAGCAGCTTGTCTCTAGCGGAGATGAATGAGCAGTTCTTC
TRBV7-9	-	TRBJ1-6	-	CASSLDLGSPLHF	TGTGCCAGCAGCTTAGATTTAGGTTCACCCCTCCACTTT
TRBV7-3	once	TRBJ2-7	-	CASSLAGNAYEQYF	TGTGCCAGCAGCTTGGCGGGGAACGCCTACGAGCAGTACTTC
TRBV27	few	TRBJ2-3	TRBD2	CASSFRLAGDASTDTQYF	TGTGCCAGCAGTTTTCGACTAGCGGGAGACGCTAGCACAGATACGCAGTATTTT
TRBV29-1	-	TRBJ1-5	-	CSVARSGQPQHF	TGCAGCGTTGCAAGGTCGGGCCAGCCCCAGCATTTT
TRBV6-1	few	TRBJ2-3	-	CASSEARDTQYF	TGTGCCAGCAGTGAAGCGAGGGATACGCAGTATTTT